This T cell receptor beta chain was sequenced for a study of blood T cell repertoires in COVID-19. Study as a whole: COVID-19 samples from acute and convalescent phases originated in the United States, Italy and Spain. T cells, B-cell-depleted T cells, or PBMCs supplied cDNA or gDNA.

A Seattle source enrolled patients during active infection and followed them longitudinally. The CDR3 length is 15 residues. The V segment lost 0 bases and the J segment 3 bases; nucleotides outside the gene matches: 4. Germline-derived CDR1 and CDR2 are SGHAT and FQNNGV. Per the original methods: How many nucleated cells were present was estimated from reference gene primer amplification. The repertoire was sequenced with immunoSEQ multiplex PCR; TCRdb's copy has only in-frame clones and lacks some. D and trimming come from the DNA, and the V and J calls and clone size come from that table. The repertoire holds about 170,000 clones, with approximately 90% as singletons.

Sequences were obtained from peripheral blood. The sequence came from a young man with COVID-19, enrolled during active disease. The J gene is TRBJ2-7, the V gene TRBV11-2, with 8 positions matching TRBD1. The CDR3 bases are TGTGCCAGCAGCTTAGATTCAGGGGGCTTCTACGAGCAGTACTTC. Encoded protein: CASSLDSGGFYEQYF.